This T cell receptor (beta chain) was retrieved from a study of blood T cell repertoires in COVID-19. Study information: Sources were T cells, B-cell-depleted T cells, or PBMCs; the material itself was cDNA or gDNA.

This clone appeared a few times. Losses at the gene ends were 5 bases for V and 4 bases for J; bases not matched to a gene: 11. Germline CDR1 is SGHTA and CDR2 is FQGNSA. The CDR3 has 15 amino acids. Original processing methods: For nucleated cells, counts were estimated from reference gene primer amplification. The assay was immunoSEQ multiplex PCR, and TCRdb's table has in-frame clones only and misses some. V and J calls plus clone size are reproduced from that table; the DNA served to infer D and trimming. The sample lists tens of thousands of clones, 85% occurring once. This TCR derives from a man aged 45-65 years with active COVID-19. The chain has TRBV7-2 and TRBJ2-7, with TRBD1 matching 7 bases. The sample taken for sequencing was peripheral blood. The chain's CDR3 is CASSPNRGRDYEQYF. The CDR3 DNA is TGTGCCAGCAGCCCGAACAGGGGCAGAGATTACGAGCAGTACTTC.